This TCR beta chain was captured in a study of cytomegalovirus exposure and HLA in healthy donors. Findings and caveats of the study: Researchers left out some V segments, among them TRBV6-2 and TRBV6-3, as indistinguishable. According to an earlier analysis, most TCR beta V segments yielded productive rearrangements about 87% or about 30% of the time.

Germline CDR1 reads SGHKS; CDR2 reads YYEKEE (reference sequence). V was shortened by 4 bases and J by 3 bases, with 14 bases between the two germline ends. The length of the CDR3 is 15 residues. 13 Jbeta primers and 60 Vbeta primers were used for the PCR. Measured with immunoSEQ multiplex PCR; TCRdb has only the in-frame clones, and not every one. This table holds roughly 55,000 clones, about four fifths found once. This clone occurred once. Its specificity is not known. In nominal health when sampled, donors likely had unrecorded immune exposures nonetheless. This TCR came from a boy aged 5-17 years in good health and CMV-seropositive. The chain is built from TRBV5-5 and TRBJ1-5, with D perhaps matching TRBD1 (6 bases). Sequenced sample: PBMCs. The CDR3 sequence is CASSPGASDNQPQHF. In nucleotides, the CDR3 is TGTGCCAGCAGCCCAGGGGCTTCCGACAATCAGCCCCAGCATTTT.